These 28 T cell receptor beta chains came from one sample sequenced in a study of T cell changes during pregnancy in multiple sclerosis. The method was immunoSEQ multiplex PCR; TCRdb's version includes in-frame clones alone and lacks a portion of them. The sample lists 85,000 to 120,000 clones, more than 80% seen once, with roughly 1.6% in the top ten. This specimen consisted of peripheral blood, obtained before pregnancy. The receptor source for this set is a female donor with multiple sclerosis, enrolled in a pregnancy study.

This chain connects TRBV9 to TRBJ2-5, with 9 nucleotides matching TRBD2. CDR3 length equals 15 residues. CDR1 SGDLS and CDR2 YYNGEE come from the germline V gene. Unmatched junction bases numbered 4, after V lost 0 bases and J lost 4 bases. The DNA for the CDR3 is TGTGCCAGCAGCGTAGAGATAGCGGGGGCAGAGACCCAGTACTTC. Amino acid sequence: CASSVEIAGAETQYF.

This chain joins TRBV6-5 and TRBJ1-5; 8 bases line up with TRBD1. Germline lookup yields CDR1 MNHEY and CDR2 SVGAGI. Trimming removed 2 bases from V and 4 bases from J; junction bases left unmatched: 7. The CDR3 has 16 residues. The chain's CDR3 is CASSYSQGARNQPQHF. CDR3 in DNA: TGTGCCAGCAGTTACAGCCAGGGGGCGAGGAATCAGCCCCAGCATTTT.

The chain joins TRBV5-1 to TRBJ2-7, with D perhaps matching TRBD1 (6 bases). Germline CDR1 SGHRS, CDR2 YFSETQ. The CDR3 length is 13 residues. Trimming took 3 bases from V and 3 from J, leaving 10 bases between them. The CDR3 loop is CASSWEQGYEQYF. The CDR3 nucleotides are TGCGCCAGCAGCTGGGAACAGGGCTACGAGCAGTACTTC.

This chain uses TRBV4-3 with TRBJ1-2; unclear D gene. CDR1 is LGHNA and CDR2 is YSLEER in the germline V gene. Trimming cost V 1 base and J 5 bases, with 11 bases left between them. The CDR3 covers 14 residues. CDR3 residues: CASSQVRASYGYTF. CDR3 sequence (DNA): TGCGCCAGCAGCCAAGTGAGAGCGAGTTATGGCTACACCTTC.

This clone was counted a single time. The V call is TRBV7-7, the J call TRBJ1-4, with D tentatively TRBD1 (5 bases). The CDR3 is 15 amino acids. From germline, CDR1 is SSHAT and CDR2 FNYEAQ (reference sequence). With 5 bases removed from V and 0 bases from J, the gap between germline ends came to 10 bases. The CDR3 protein is CASSLTDATNEKLFF. CDR3 nucleotide sequence: TGTGCCAGCAGCCTGACAGATGCAACTAATGAAAAACTGTTTTTT.

The V call is TRBV10-3, the J call TRBJ2-7; 9 positions agree with TRBD2. The V segment lost 2 bases and the J segment 3 bases; nucleotides outside the gene matches: 8. This CDR3 contains 16 residues. Germline V gene lookup returns CDR1 ENHRY and CDR2 SYGVKD. CDR3 nucleotide sequence: TGTGCCATCAGTGAGGACTTTAGCGGGAGAGGCTACGAGCAGTACTTC. It codes for CAISEDFSGRGYEQYF.

The rearrangement uses TRBV6-6 and TRBJ2-7; a possible D gene is TRBD2 (6 bases). CDR1 and CDR2 from the germline V gene are MNHNY and SVGAGI (reference sequence). V was trimmed by 4 bases and J by 0 bases, leaving 10 bases between them. CDR3 length: 14 residues. CDR3 in amino acids: CASSSSVGSYEQYF. CDR3 nucleotide sequence: TGTGCCAGCAGTTCTAGCGTTGGCTCCTACGAGCAGTACTTC.

This chain's CDR3 is CASSDRTGGGTEAFF. CDR3 coding DNA: TGTGCCAGCAGTGACCGGACAGGGGGAGGCACTGAAGCTTTCTTT. The V and J genes are TRBV6-1 and TRBJ1-1, with TRBD1 matching over 10 bases. This CDR3 has 15 residues. The ends lost 3 bases at V and 4 bases at J; junction bases unmatched: 5. Germline values: CDR1 MNHNS, CDR2 SASEGT.

The chain uses TRBV5-4 and TRBJ1-2, with D perhaps TRBD1 (5 bases). The CDR3 has 13 amino acids. Trimming shortened V by 0 bases and J by 7 bases, and 10 bases separated the two germline ends. From germline, CDR1 is SGHNT and CDR2 YYREEE (reference sequence). Here the CDR3 reads CASSLGQGGGYTF. In DNA, the CDR3 is TGTGCCAGCAGCTTGGGCCAGGGAGGTGGCTACACCTTC.

The chain joins TRBV9 to TRBJ2-7; 8 bases are a match to TRBD1. V dropped 0 bases and J dropped 5; count of bases not matched to a gene: 7. The CDR3 totals 15 residues. Germline V gives CDR1 SGDLS, CDR2 YYNGEE. In nucleotides, the CDR3 is TGTGCCAGCAGCGTAGATATAGGACAGGGCGACGAGCAGTACTTC. Translation gives CASSVDIGQGDEQYF.

The chain has TRBV19 and TRBJ2-2; D may be TRBD2 (5 bases). CDR3 length: 15 residues. V was clipped by 3 bases and J by 2 bases, with 10 bases between them. Germline V lookup: CDR1 LNHDA, CDR2 SQIVND (reference sequence). Here the CDR3 reads CASSIKRGNTGELFF. CDR3 nucleotides: TGTGCCAGTAGTATTAAACGGGGAAACACCGGGGAGCTGTTTTTT.

V gene TRBV20-1 combines with J gene TRBJ1-4; a weak D match, TRBD1 (5 bases). V was cut by 3 bases and J by 14 bases, with 13 bases left in between. Germline values: CDR1 DFQATT, CDR2 SNEGSKA (reference sequence). This CDR3 is built from 11 residues. Here the CDR3 DNA reads TGCAGTGCTAGCACAGGATTCTTGCTGTTTTTT. The encoded protein is CSASTGFLLFF.

The V call is TRBV30, the J call TRBJ2-3, with D maybe TRBD2 (6 bases). Between the trimmed V and J ends, which lost 0 bases and 1 base, there was a span of 14 bases. The V gene's germline CDR1 is GTSNPN and CDR2 SVGIG (reference sequence). The CDR3 spans 16 residues. The CDR3 bases are TGTGCCTGGAGTGTGATTCTGTCTAGCGGCACAGATACGCAGTATTTT. Protein: CAWSVILSSGTDTQYF.

This chain uses TRBV6-7 with TRBJ2-7; no reliable D call. TRBV6-7 has ORF status, its function being uncertain. The CDR3 is 19 amino acids. The V and J ends lost 8 bases and 2 bases respectively, with 31 bases between them. The CDR3 is CASYLYLHGRQIPPYEQYF. The CDR3 bases are TGTGCCAGCTATCTCTATCTACACGGTAGACAAATTCCACCCTACGAGCAGTACTTC.

The chain couples TRBV2 to TRBJ2-3, with D possibly TRBD2 on 5 matching bases. Trimming removed 3 bases at V and 2 bases at J, with 18 bases between. The CDR3 has 17 amino acids. Germline CDR1 reads SNHLY; CDR2 reads FYNNEI. DNA for the CDR3: TGTGCCAGCAGTGACGGATCTAGCCAATTTGACACAGATACGCAGTATTTT. Amino acids: CASSDGSSQFDTDTQYF. Full variable domain (missing parts from reference TRBV2 and TRBJ2-3): EPEVTQTPSHQVTQMGQEVILRCVPISNHLYFYWYRQILGQKVEFLVSFYNNEISEKSEIFDDQFSVERPDGSNFTLKIRSTKLEDSAMYFCASSDGSSQFDTDTQYFGPGTRLTVL.

On this clone itself: The junction differs from germline at one of its ends, possibly a read error. In nucleotides, the CDR3 is TGTGCCAGCAGTTACCGTGCAGGCCGGGGGATTTCTTTC. Its protein is CASSYRAGRGISF. The rearrangement links TRBV6-5 to TRBJ1-2; TRBD1 is a possible D gene (5 bases). Germline assignment: CDR1 MNHEY and CDR2 SVGAGI. The CDR3 spans 13 residues.

In this sample, this clone turned up once. This CDR3 is CASSPMEFTDTQYF. CDR3 nucleotide sequence: TGTGCCAGCAGCCCAATGGAGTTCACAGATACGCAGTATTTT. V usage is TRBV7-9 and J usage is TRBJ2-3; D unclear. Trimming removed 5 bases at V and 2 bases at J, with 11 bases between. The CDR3 totals 14 residues. The germline gives CDR1 SEHNR, CDR2 FQNEAQ (reference sequence).

This clone was counted a single time. The rearrangement joins TRBV14 to TRBJ2-2; 9 bases match TRBD2. The germline V gene has CDR1 SGHDN and CDR2 FVKESK. The J segment lost 1 base and the V segment lost 3 bases, leaving 3 bases of the junction unmatched. The CDR3 has 16 amino acids. Here the CDR3 reads CASSHLSGRNTGELFF. As DNA, the CDR3 is TGTGCCAGCAGCCACCTTAGCGGGAGGAACACCGGGGAGCTGTTTTTT.

This clone has just one count. V and J are TRBV29-1 and TRBJ2-7; 7 bases fit TRBD1. The V segment lost 5 bases and the J segment 2 bases; nucleotides outside the gene matches: 6. CDR3 length equals 13 residues. Germline V lookup: CDR1 SQVTM, CDR2 ANQGSEA. This CDR3 reads CSVMTGQPYEQYF. As DNA, the CDR3 is TGCAGCGTTATGACAGGGCAGCCCTACGAGCAGTACTTC.

Note on this clone: One end of the junction is discordant with germline, which a read error may explain. This CDR3 reads CASRRAGNPGELFF. CDR3 DNA: TGTGCCAGCAGAAGGGCAGGGAACCCCGGGGAGCTGTTTTTT. The gene calls are TRBV6-1 and TRBJ2-2, with D possibly being TRBD1 (5 bases). In germline, CDR1 is MNHNS, CDR2 SASEGT. CDR3 length: 14 residues.

This sequence joins TRBV2 and TRBJ1-3; the D gene is possibly TRBD1 (6 bases). Between the trimmed V and J ends, which lost 5 bases and 0 bases, there was a span of 14 bases. The CDR3 covers 16 residues. From germline, CDR1 is SNHLY and CDR2 FYNNEI. The DNA of the CDR3 is TGTGCCAGCAGTCAAACCGGGACACCCTCTGGAAACACCATATATTTT. This translates into CASSQTGTPSGNTIYF.

This clone showed up just once. The CDR3 reads CASSYSSGANVLTF. The CDR3, as DNA: TGTGCCAGCAGTTACAGCTCTGGGGCCAACGTCCTGACTTTC. The chain recombines TRBV27 with TRBJ2-6; D ambiguous. V was shortened by 4 bases and J by 0 bases, with 4 bases between the two germline ends. The germline gives CDR1 MNHEY, CDR2 SMNVEV (reference sequence). CDR3 size: 14 residues.

V usage is TRBV7-9 and J usage is TRBJ1-2; 10 bases agree with TRBD1. The CDR3 runs 15 residues. Germline V CDR1 and CDR2: SEHNR, FQNEAQ (reference sequence). J gave up 4 bases and V 5 bases, and 7 bases lay outside the gene matches. The CDR3 nucleotides read TGTGCCAGCAGCCGGGACAGGGGATTTCCCTATGGCTACACCTTC. This codes for CASSRDRGFPYGYTF.

V usage is TRBV6-6 and J usage is TRBJ1-1, with D perhaps TRBD1 (5 bases). Deletions cut 0 bases from V and 4 bases from J, with 9 bases between. CDR3 length: 14 amino acids. Germline V gene sequence: CDR1 MNHNY, CDR2 SVGAGI (reference sequence). CDR3 nucleotides: TGTGCCAGCAGTTACTCGGGGGGGATCACTGAAGCTTTCTTT. Amino acids: CASSYSGGITEAFF.

DNA for the CDR3: TGTGCCAGCAGTTCGGGACTAGCGGGAGCCTTAGCCGAGCAGTACTTC. It translates to CASSSGLAGALAEQYF. The rearrangement joins TRBV6-5 to TRBJ2-7; 14 positions agree with TRBD2. J gave up 6 bases and V 4 bases, and 8 bases lay outside the gene matches. Germline loops: CDR1 MNHEY, CDR2 SVGAGI. The CDR3 runs 16 residues.

Written as DNA, the CDR3 is TGTGCCAGCAGTGAAGATCCCGGGACAGGGAACACTGAAGCTTTCTTT. Its translation: CASSEDPGTGNTEAFF. V usage is TRBV6-1 and J usage is TRBJ1-1; 8 positions agree with TRBD1. J gave up 1 base and V 1 base, and 5 bases lay outside the gene matches. The CDR3 has 16 amino acids. Germline loops: CDR1 MNHNS, CDR2 SASEGT.

J is TRBJ2-3 and V is TRBV9, with 10 nucleotides matching TRBD2. CDR3 size: 17 residues. Per germline, CDR1 SGDLS and CDR2 YYNGEE. Trimming removed 0 bases from V and 8 bases from J; junction bases left unmatched: 12. The CDR3 DNA follows: TGTGCCAGCAGCGTAGAGGTTAGCGGGGGGCGAGCAGGTACGCAGTATTTT. The encoded protein is CASSVEVSGGRAGTQYF.

This clone was recorded a few times. CDR3 sequence (DNA): TGTGCCAGCAGTGAAGCGGAGGGCTCTGGAAACACCATATATTTT. As protein: CASSEAEGSGNTIYF. This chain joins TRBV6-1 and TRBJ1-3; the D is unclear. From germline, CDR1 is MNHNS and CDR2 SASEGT. With 0 bases removed from V and 0 bases from J, the gap between germline ends came to 6 bases. This CDR3 is built from 15 residues.